Listed below are T cell receptor beta chains from one sample, sequenced in a study of T cell responses to AZD1222 COVID-19 vaccine. The assay was immunoSEQ multiplex PCR, and TCRdb's table has in-frame clones only and misses some. The sample shows 95,000 to 100,000 clones, roughly 86% of them seen only once. Sequenced material: peripheral blood, taken 28 days after the second AZD1222 dose. These receptors originate from an adult who received the AZD1222 COVID-19 vaccine. CDR3s include the opening cysteine and the closing phenylalanine or tryptophan. The D gene is left open where the match is weak.

TRBD1	TRBV24-1	TRBJ2-5	CATSDLRQGSQETQYF
.	TRBV6-1	TRBJ2-3	CASSDRGADTQYF
TRBD2	TRBV2	TRBJ2-5	CASSPTSGRAAGETQYF
TRBD1	TRBV6-5	TRBJ1-3	CASRSGTVINTIYF
.	TRBV2	TRBJ1-1	CASSVGYTEAFF
.	TRBV15	TRBJ1-3	CATSVDRYSGNTIYF
TRBD2	TRBV7-9	TRBJ2-7	CASSLTVGRSGVGEQYF
.	TRBV5-4	TRBJ2-1	CASSRTYSGYNEQFF
TRBD1	TRBV28	TRBJ2-7	CASSLSGTGVYEQYF
.	TRBV14	TRBJ1-4	CASSPRGVGAEKLFF
.	TRBV9	TRBJ2-1	CASSVVGEDEQFF
.	TRBV13	TRBJ2-3	CASSLGASALGGTDTQYF
.	TRBV9	TRBJ2-6	CASSVGVSGANVLTF